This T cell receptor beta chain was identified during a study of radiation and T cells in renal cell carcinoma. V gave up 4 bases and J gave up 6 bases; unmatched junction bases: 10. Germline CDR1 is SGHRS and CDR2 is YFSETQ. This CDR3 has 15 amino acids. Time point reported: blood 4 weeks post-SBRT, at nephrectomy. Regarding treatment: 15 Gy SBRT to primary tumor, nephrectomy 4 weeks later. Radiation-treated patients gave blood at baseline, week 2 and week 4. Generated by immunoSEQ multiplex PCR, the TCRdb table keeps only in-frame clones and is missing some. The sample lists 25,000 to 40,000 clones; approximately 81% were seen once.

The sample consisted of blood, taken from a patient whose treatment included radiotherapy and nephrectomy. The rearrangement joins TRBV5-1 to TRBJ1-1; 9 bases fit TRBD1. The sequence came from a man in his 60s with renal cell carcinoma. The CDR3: CASSPGTGNLAEAFF. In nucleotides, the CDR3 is TGCGCCAGCAGCCCCGGGACAGGGAATCTTGCTGAAGCTTTCTTT.